The clone carrying this TCR beta chain appeared once. This sample is part of a study of blood T cell repertoires in COVID-19. On the study more broadly: The study drew acute and convalescent COVID-19 samples from the United States, Italy and Spain. Sources were T cells, B-cell-depleted T cells, or PBMCs; the material itself was cDNA or gDNA.

As originally analysed: Cell counts per sample came from amplifying reference gene primers. Profiled with immunoSEQ multiplex PCR; TCRdb holds only in-frame clones, not every one. The DNA gave D and trimming, while V, J and clone size come from that table. Of roughly 260,000 clones in the sample, around 89% were seen once. Germline trimming cut 6 bases from V and 3 bases from J; bases unmatched to any gene: 13. Germline V gene data show CDR1 as SNHLY and CDR2 as FYNNEI. The length of the CDR3 is 16 residues. This receptor was identified in a man in his sixties who had recovered from COVID-19. The chain recombines TRBV2 with TRBJ2-5; 7 bases align to TRBD1. Sequenced input: peripheral blood. The DNA for the CDR3 is TGTGCCAGCAGAGGAACCTGGACAGGCCAGGAAGAGACCCAGTACTTC. Its protein is CASRGTWTGQEETQYF.